What follows is one T cell receptor beta chain and its context. The entry originates in a study of blood T cell repertoires in COVID-19. Study details: The United States, Italy and Spain were the sources of the acute and convalescent COVID-19 samples.

This CDR3 region has 14 residues. Trimming removed 3 bases from V and 2 bases from J; junction bases left unmatched: 2. In germline, CDR1 is MNHNS, CDR2 SASEGT. In the original workflow: Amplification of reference gene primers provided the estimated nucleated cell counts. Assay used: immunoSEQ multiplex PCR; TCRdb lists only in-frame clones, some missing. The DNA was the basis for D and trimming; V, J and clone size are from that table. This table holds fewer than 200,000 clones, roughly 85% found once. Sequencing was done on a sample of peripheral blood. The chain combines TRBV6-1 with TRBJ2-3, with 7 bases fitting TRBD2. The receptor comes from a man in his fifties or sixties with active or convalescent COVID-19. CDR3 DNA: TGTGCCAGCAGTGAGACTAGCCACACAGATACGCAGTATTTT. Its protein is CASSETSHTDTQYF.